These T cell receptor beta chains were read from a single sample in a study of blood T cell repertoires in COVID-19. Assay used: immunoSEQ multiplex PCR; TCRdb lists only in-frame clones, some missing. The sample holds 200,000 to 250,000 clones, around three quarters seen once. Material for sequencing was peripheral blood. The receptor source for this set is a woman aged 65 to 85 with acute or convalescent COVID-19. The CDR3 runs from the conserved cysteine through the conserved F or W. The order of the fields is J gene, D gene, V gene, clone size, CDR3 DNA, CDR3 protein. A D gene is named only where the DNA matches it firmly. Clone size appears in some rows only: once, few, many, or a class for an expanded clone.

>TRBJ2-7|.|TRBV19|.
TGTGCCAGTAGTATCGGCAGGGTGGGCTACGAGCAGTACTTC
CASSIGRVGYEQYF
>TRBJ2-7|TRBD2|TRBV3-1/TRBV3-2|.
TGTGCCAGCAGCCTTAGCGGGACATCCTACGAGCAGTACTTC
CASSLSGTSYEQYF
>TRBJ1-6|.|TRBV28|.
TGTGCCAGCAGTCAGGGGTGGCCCCTCCACTTT
CASSQGWPLHF
>TRBJ2-2|TRBD2|TRBV2|.
TGTGCCAGCAGTTGGACTAGCGGGGTGAACACCGGGGAGCTGTTTTTT
CASSWTSGVNTGELFF
>TRBJ2-2|TRBD1|TRBV7-9|.
TGTGCCAGCAGCTTAGAGGACAGGGTGTATGCTCGGGCCGGGGAGCTGTTTTTT
CASSLEDRVYARAGELFF
>TRBJ2-3|TRBD2|TRBV5-1|.
TGCGCCAGCAGCTTGGATGGGCGGGAGGCGAGAGATACGCAGTATTTT
CASSLDGREARDTQYF
>TRBJ1-6|TRBD1|TRBV27|.
TGTGCCAGCAGTGGGACAGGCCATAATTCACCCCTCCACTTT
CASSGTGHNSPLHF
>TRBJ1-2|.|TRBV28|.
TGTGCCAGCGGTGACAGATACGCGGCTGGATATGGCTACACCTTC
CASGDRYAAGYGYTF
>TRBJ2-6|.|TRBV7-9|.
TGTGCCAGCAGCACCCACAATGCTGGGGCCAACGTCCTGACTTTC
CASSTHNAGANVLTF
>TRBJ1-1|.|TRBV6-2/TRBV6-3|.
TGTGCCAGCAGCAGGGGTCGAAACACTGAAGCTTTCTTT
CASSRGRNTEAFF
>TRBJ1-2|.|TRBV15|.
TGTGCCACCAGCGGAGACCGGGGGGGATATGGCTACACCTTC
CATSGDRGGYGYTF
>TRBJ2-1|TRBD2|TRBV19|.
TGTGCCAGTCGTGGCCCCGGACTAGATAGTTCCAATGAGCAGTTCTTC
CASRGPGLDSSNEQFF
>TRBJ1-4|.|TRBV6-5|.
TGTGCCAGCAGAATGGACAGCTCCTTAGAAAAACTGTTTTTT
CASRMDSSLEKLFF
>TRBJ2-5|TRBD2|TRBV5-1|.
TGCGCCAGCAGCCTAGCGGGGGAGGACCAAGAGACCCAGTACTTC
CASSLAGEDQETQYF
>TRBJ2-1|TRBD2|TRBV7-2|.
TGTGCCAGCCGGACTAGCGGGCCCGGTGAGCAGTTCTTC
CASRTSGPGEQFF
>TRBJ1-1|.|TRBV6-1|.
TGTGCCAGCAGTGATGACAGCCTGAACACTGAAGCTTTCTTT
CASSDDSLNTEAFF
>TRBJ2-1|TRBD2|TRBV9|.
TGTGCCAGCAGCTTAATACCGGGACTAGAGAAAGAACGTACGATCCTCAATGAGCAGTTCTTC
CASSLIPGLEKERTILNEQFF
>TRBJ1-1|TRBD1|TRBV7-2|.
TGTGCCAGCAGCCCCTTTCGAGGGACAGGGGCTATATCCACTGAAGCTTTCTTT
CASSPFRGTGAISTEAFF
>TRBJ2-1|TRBD1|TRBV19|.
TGTGCCAGTAAGGACAGGTTCGATGAGCAGTTCTTC
CASKDRFDEQFF
>TRBJ1-6|.|TRBV6-6|.
TGTGCCAGCAGTTATCTCACAGGGTTCCATAATTCACCCCTCCACTTT
CASSYLTGFHNSPLHF
>TRBJ1-3|.|TRBV11-2|few
TGTGCCAGCAGCTTGATTCCTCCGGGGGAGGCCATATATTTT
CASSLIPPGEAIYF
>TRBJ1-3|.|TRBV5-1|once
TGCGCCAGCAGCTCGCAGGGTGGTGGAAACACCATATATTTT
CASSSQGGGNTIYF
>TRBJ2-1|TRBD2|TRBV3-1/TRBV3-2|.
TGTGCCAGCAGCCGACTATCGGGACTAGCGGGAGACAATGAGCAGTTCTTC
CASSRLSGLAGDNEQFF
>TRBJ2-3|.|TRBV28|once
TGTGCCAGCGGGGGGGCGGGCGGAAGCACAGATACGCAGTATTTT
CASGGAGGSTDTQYF
>TRBJ2-1|TRBD2|TRBV6-2/TRBV6-3|few
TGTGCCAGCACCCCAGTTTTGAGCGGGAAATACAATGAGCAGTTCTTC
CASTPVLSGKYNEQFF
>TRBJ1-1|TRBD1|TRBV3-1/TRBV3-2|.
TGTGCCAGCAGCGGGACAGGCAGGACTGAAGCTTTCTTT
CASSGTGRTEAFF
>TRBJ2-1|.|TRBV2|.
TGTGCCAGCAGTGTTGAGGGAGGTTCCTACAATGAGCAGTTCTTC
CASSVEGGSYNEQFF
>TRBJ1-5|TRBD1|TRBV2|.
TGTGCCAGCAGGGTTAGACAGGGGAATCAGCCCCAGCATTTT
CASRVRQGNQPQHF
>TRBJ2-1|TRBD2|TRBV11-3|.
TGTGCCAGCAGCTTAGACGGGACTAGTGAGCAGTTCTTC
CASSLDGTSEQFF
>TRBJ1-2|.|TRBV3-1/TRBV3-2|.
TGTGCCAGCAGCCAAGAAACAGGGCCTGGTGGCTACACCTTC
CASSQETGPGGYTF
>TRBJ1-1|.|TRBV12-3/TRBV12-4|.
TGTGCCAGCAGCCAAACAGGGTCCACTGAAGCTTTCTTT
CASSQTGSTEAFF